The rows below give T cell receptor beta chains drawn from one sample of a study of blood T cell repertoires in COVID-19. Sequencing used immunoSEQ multiplex PCR; TCRdb keeps in-frame clones, though not all of them. The table has around 270,000 clones, approximately 90% seen once. The source material was peripheral blood. Receptor source: a man aged 40-49 years with acute or convalescent COVID-19. Both conserved end residues are part of each CDR3. D genes are given only for firm matches. The size entry is marked missing in some rows and otherwise reads once, few, many or a size class.

j_gene | abundance | v_gene | d_gene | CDR3aa | CDR3nt
TRBJ1-4 | once | TRBV5-1 | NA | CASSPWAGEKLFF | TGCGCCAGCAGCCCCTGGGCTGGGGAAAAACTGTTTTTT
TRBJ1-1 | NA | TRBV2 | NA | CASSEYGVENTEAFF | TGTGCCAGCAGTGAGTACGGAGTAGAGAACACTGAAGCTTTCTTT
TRBJ1-6 | NA | TRBV10-3 | NA | CAISPYESYNSPLHF | TGTGCCATCAGCCCGTATGAGTCCTATAATTCACCCCTCCACTTT
TRBJ2-7 | NA | TRBV5-1 | NA | CASSLALPGVYEQYF | TGCGCCAGCAGCTTGGCTCTCCCCGGGGTGTACGAGCAGTACTTC
TRBJ2-1 | NA | TRBV11-2 | NA | CASSFLLAEQFF | TGTGCCAGCAGCTTTCTACTAGCAGAGCAGTTCTTC
TRBJ2-1 | few | TRBV11-3 | NA | CASSLSQGYNEQFF | TGTGCCAGCAGCTTATCTCAGGGATACAATGAGCAGTTCTTC
TRBJ1-1 | NA | TRBV2 | NA | CASIPTDQNTEAFF | TGTGCCAGCATTCCGACAGACCAGAACACTGAAGCTTTCTTT
TRBJ2-3 | NA | TRBV6-5 | NA | CASSYSGQFTDTQYF | TGTGCCAGCAGTTACTCTGGACAGTTCACAGATACGCAGTATTTT
TRBJ1-4 | once | TRBV5-1 | TRBD1 | CASSSATGWDEKLFF | TGCGCCAGCAGCTCAGCGACAGGGTGGGATGAAAAACTGTTTTTT
TRBJ1-3 | NA | TRBV6-5 | TRBD1 | CASSLGQLSGNTIYF | TGTGCCAGCAGTTTGGGACAGCTCTCTGGAAACACCATATATTTT
TRBJ1-2 | NA | TRBV3-1/TRBV3-2 | TRBD1 | CASSQRTGAYIYGYTF | TGTGCCAGCAGCCAGAGGACAGGGGCCTACATCTATGGCTACACCTTC
TRBJ2-1 | NA | TRBV28 | TRBD2 | CASTELAVNEQFF | TGTGCCAGCACCGAACTAGCGGTCAATGAGCAGTTCTTC
TRBJ1-5 | NA | TRBV7-8 | TRBD1 | CASSWDRGQPQHF | TGTGCCAGCAGTTGGGACAGAGGGCAGCCCCAGCATTTT
TRBJ2-1 | NA | TRBV7-3 | TRBD2 | CASSLSSGGSYNEQFF | TGTGCCAGCAGCTTATCTAGCGGGGGGTCTTACAATGAGCAGTTCTTC